This T cell receptor (beta chain) was sequenced during a study of cytomegalovirus exposure and HLA in healthy donors. The study's findings and limits: It was 150 to 200 TCR beta chains that were listed as cytomegalovirus-associated.

The CDR3 extends over 14 amino acids. V dropped 2 bases and J dropped 3; count of bases not matched to a gene: 4. Germline CDR1 is LGHNA and CDR2 is YSLEER. About this clone itself: Its antigen is currently unknown.

The primer mix had 60 Vbeta and 13 Jbeta primers. Produced via immunoSEQ multiplex PCR; TCRdb's table is partial and in-frame only. The sample shows 99,000 or so clones, 69% of them seen only once. This receptor was obtained from a man younger than 45 in good health and CMV-seronegative. This sequence joins TRBV4-3 and TRBJ2-7; TRBD1 matches at 7 bases. Specimen: PBMCs. CDR3 sequence: CASSQRDSDYEQYF. In DNA form, the CDR3 reads TGCGCCAGCAGCCAACGGGACAGCGACTACGAGCAGTACTTC.